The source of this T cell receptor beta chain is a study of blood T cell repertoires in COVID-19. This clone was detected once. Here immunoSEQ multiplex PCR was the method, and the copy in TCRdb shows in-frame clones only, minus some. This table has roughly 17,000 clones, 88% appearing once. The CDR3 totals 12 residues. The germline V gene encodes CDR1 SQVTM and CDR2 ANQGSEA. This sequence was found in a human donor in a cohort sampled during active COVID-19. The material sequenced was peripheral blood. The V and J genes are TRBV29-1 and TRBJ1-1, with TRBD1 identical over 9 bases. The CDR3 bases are TGCACCGGAGGGTTTCAGACAGGGGGAGCTTTCTTT. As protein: CTGGFQTGGAFF.